This T cell receptor beta chain originates from a study of neurological immune-mediated disorders. TCRdb ran MiXCR on the 5' RACE reads and lists one entry per CDR3 protein. This sample yields approximately 48,000 distinct CDR3 sequences, of which approximately 3% are seen a single time; about 15% belongs to the top ten. This clonotype turned up a few times. The V gene lost 10 bases and the J gene lost 2 bases, with 9 bases spanning the gap. Germline lookup yields CDR1 SEHNR and CDR2 FQNEAQ (reference sequence). CDR3 length equals 12 residues. This receptor was identified in a woman aged 50 to 60 with multiple sclerosis. Sequencing was done on a sample of PBMCs. The chain joins TRBV7-9 to TRBJ2-4, with D unresolved. CDR3 DNA: TGTGCCATCCGCGAGTCCAAAAACATTCAGTACTTC. It specifies CAIRESKNIQYF.